This T cell receptor (beta chain) was obtained from a study of CD8+ T cells in alopecia areata. Study-wide points: Besides other cells, scalp samples also yield sequences of resident alphabeta T cells from normal skin.

Worth noting for this clone: As yet, its antigen is unknown.

Investigators isolated RNA and reverse transcribed it into cDNA to act as the sequencing template. Libraries were prepared by immunoSEQ multiplex PCR; TCRdb keeps only in-frame clonotypes and omits some of them. The profile shows approximately 150,000 clones, roughly 60% of them singletons. The CDR3 has 11 residues. CDR1 and CDR2 (germline): LNHDA, SQIVND (reference sequence). V lost 10 bases and J lost 7, with 13 bases in between. The rearrangement joins TRBV19 to TRBJ1-2; tentative D call: TRBD1 (5 bases). This TCR derives from a human donor in good health. The sample comprised CD4+ T cells sorted from blood. The CDR3 is CATRIGGGYTF. The CDR3 DNA sequence: TGTGCCACCAGGATTGGGGGTGGCTACACCTTC.